The source of this TCR beta chain is a study of vaccination and CD4 T cells after COVID-19. Study-wide background: The authors gave control cultures a CEFX pool, an HIV-1 Nef pool, or no peptide.

Comment on this clonotype: The antigen is unknown.

The CDR3 runs to 13 residues. The germline gives CDR1 SGHTA, CDR2 FQGNSA. With 5 bases removed from V and 7 bases from J, the gap between germline ends came to 11 bases. Study-wide findings and caveats: Spike mono-reactive clones accounted for 304 of the 307 vaccine-specific clones found in convalescent patients.

Documented treatment: approximately nine-day PBMC culture with coronavirus spike peptide pools or control peptides (ViraFEST assay). Under the ViraFEST approach, antigen-specific T cells were expanded with peptide pools and TCRs subsequently sequenced. The assay that was used to sequence DNA from cultured CD4+ T cells was the Oncomine TCR Beta short-read assay. TCRdb reprocessed the PCR reads via MiXCR and lists one record per CDR3 protein. The table includes over 8,500 distinct CDR3 sequences, about 54% detected once. Sequences were obtained from CD4+ T cells from blood, cultured in vitro. The chain uses TRBV7-2 and TRBJ2-2; D is unclear. This TCR was recovered from a human donor who had recovered from COVID-19. DNA for the CDR3: TGTGCCAGCAGCCCCTATATTTACGGGGAGCTGTTTTTT. Amino acids: CASSPYIYGELFF. Complete variable domain (other parts from reference TRBV7-2 and TRBJ2-2): GAGVSQSPSNKVTEKGKDVELRCDPISGHTALYWYRQSLGQGLEFLIYFQGNSAPDKSGLPSDRFSAERTGGSVSTLTIQRTQQEDSAVYLCASSPYIYGELFFGEGSRLTVL.